This is a list of T cell receptor beta chains from one sample in a study of post-analysis software for immune sequencing data. MiXCR, run by TCRdb on the PCR reads, gives a single entry per CDR3 protein. The data show around 770,000 distinct CDR3 sequences, 40% to 55% seen once. The specimen sequenced was blood. These receptors were obtained from a girl aged 10-17 years with multiple sclerosis. The conserved cysteine and the conserved F or W are not part of the CDR3 here.

v_call cdr3_aa
TRBV5-1 ASSFDRGDGETQY
TRBV9 ASSVTDISNQPQH
TRBV6-1 ASKISGRETQY
TRBV20-1 SARVGRNQPQH
TRBV20-1 SARDPASVMETQY
TRBV24-1 ATSGTGQGDGYT
TRBV9 ASSVGGVAGALANTGELF
TRBV6-5 ASSYLTSGRDGANVLT
TRBV5-1 ASSLTSNYNEQF
TRBV9 ASSVGSGRETQY
TRBV6-1 ASSGGTGGYEQY
TRBV6-5 ATEAGGPQKTQY
TRBV12-3/TRBV12-4 ASSSERQGWGNEKLF
TRBV7-2 ASRPPGPEQY
TRBV29-1 SVEDGWGLRGGYT
TRBV2 ASSEEGEGTDTQY
TRBV27 ASTPTGATNEKLF
TRBV5-6 ASSFVGQGMSYEQY
TRBV14 ASSQGLGYGYT
TRBV29-1 SVGMKGRTDTQY
TRBV7-2 ASSLVSRDRGSYGYT
TRBV19 ASRTLGTGALGEQF
TRBV10-3 AISVSAGTEAF
TRBV6-2/TRBV6-3 ASSYTAGGSETQY